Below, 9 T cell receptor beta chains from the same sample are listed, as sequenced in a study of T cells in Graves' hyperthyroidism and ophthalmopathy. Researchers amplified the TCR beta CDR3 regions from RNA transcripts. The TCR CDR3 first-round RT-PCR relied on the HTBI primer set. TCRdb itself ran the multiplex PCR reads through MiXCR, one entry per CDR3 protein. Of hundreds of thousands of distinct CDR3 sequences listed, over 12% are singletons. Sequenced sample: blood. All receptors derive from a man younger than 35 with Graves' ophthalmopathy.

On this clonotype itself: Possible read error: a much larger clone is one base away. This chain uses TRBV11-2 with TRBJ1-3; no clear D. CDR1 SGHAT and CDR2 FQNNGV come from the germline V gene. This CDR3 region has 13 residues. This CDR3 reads CASGLESGNTIYF. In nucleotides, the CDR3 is TGTGCCAGCGGCTTAGAGTCTGGAAACACCATATATTTT. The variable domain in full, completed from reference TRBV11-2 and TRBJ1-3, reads EAGVAQSPRYKIIEKRQSVAFWCNPISGHATLYWYQQILGQGPKLLIQFQNNGVVDDSQLPKDRFSAERLKGVDSTLKIQPAKLEDSAVYLCASGLESGNTIYFGEGSWLTVV.

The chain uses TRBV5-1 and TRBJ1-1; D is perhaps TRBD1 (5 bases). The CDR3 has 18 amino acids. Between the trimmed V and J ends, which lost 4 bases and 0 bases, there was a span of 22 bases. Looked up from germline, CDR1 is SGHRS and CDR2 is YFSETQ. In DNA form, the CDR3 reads TGCGCCAGCAGCCCCCACCCGGCAGGGATTAGCATGAACACTGAAGCTTTCTTT. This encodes CASSPHPAGISMNTEAFF.

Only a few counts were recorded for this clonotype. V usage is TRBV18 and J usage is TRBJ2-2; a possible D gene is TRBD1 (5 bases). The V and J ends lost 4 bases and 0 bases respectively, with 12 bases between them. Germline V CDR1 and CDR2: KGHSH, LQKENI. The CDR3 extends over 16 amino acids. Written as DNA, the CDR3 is TGTGCCAGCTCACTGACAGTGATCGCGAACACCGGGGAGCTGTTTTTT. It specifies CASSLTVIANTGELFF.

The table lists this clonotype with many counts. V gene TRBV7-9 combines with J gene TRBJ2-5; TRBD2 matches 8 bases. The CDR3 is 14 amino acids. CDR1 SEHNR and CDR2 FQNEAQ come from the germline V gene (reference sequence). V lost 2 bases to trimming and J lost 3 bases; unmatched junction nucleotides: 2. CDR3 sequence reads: CASSLRAGEETQYF. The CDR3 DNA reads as TGTGCCAGCAGCTTAAGAGCGGGGGAAGAGACCCAGTACTTC.

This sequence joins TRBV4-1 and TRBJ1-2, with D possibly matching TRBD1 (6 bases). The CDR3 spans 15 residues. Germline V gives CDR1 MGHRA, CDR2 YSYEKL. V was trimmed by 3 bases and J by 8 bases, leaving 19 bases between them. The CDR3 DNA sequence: TGCGCCAGCAGCCAGCCCGGACAGACGGCGAGAGGCTACACCTTC. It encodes CASSQPGQTARGYTF.

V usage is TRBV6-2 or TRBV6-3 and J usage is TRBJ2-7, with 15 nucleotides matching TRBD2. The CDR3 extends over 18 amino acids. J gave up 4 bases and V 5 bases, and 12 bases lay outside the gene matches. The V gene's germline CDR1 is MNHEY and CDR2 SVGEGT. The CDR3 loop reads CASSQGLAGGRTLYEQYF. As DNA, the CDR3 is TGTGCCAGCAGTCAAGGACTAGCGGGGGGGCGCACACTTTACGAGCAGTACTTC.

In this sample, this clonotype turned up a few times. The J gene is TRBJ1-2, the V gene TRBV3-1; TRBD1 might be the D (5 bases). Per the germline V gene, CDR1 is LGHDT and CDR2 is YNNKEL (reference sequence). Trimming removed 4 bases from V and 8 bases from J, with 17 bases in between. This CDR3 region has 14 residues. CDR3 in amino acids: CASSPLGRSGGYTF. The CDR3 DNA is TGTGCCAGCAGCCCCCTGGGGCGCTCGGGGGGCTACACCTTC.

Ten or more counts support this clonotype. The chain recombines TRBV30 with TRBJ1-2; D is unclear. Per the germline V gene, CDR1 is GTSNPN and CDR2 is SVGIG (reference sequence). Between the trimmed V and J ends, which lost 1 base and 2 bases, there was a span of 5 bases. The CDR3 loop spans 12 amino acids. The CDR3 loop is CAWSGLNYGYTF. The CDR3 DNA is TGTGCCTGGAGTGGCTTGAACTATGGCTACACCTTC.

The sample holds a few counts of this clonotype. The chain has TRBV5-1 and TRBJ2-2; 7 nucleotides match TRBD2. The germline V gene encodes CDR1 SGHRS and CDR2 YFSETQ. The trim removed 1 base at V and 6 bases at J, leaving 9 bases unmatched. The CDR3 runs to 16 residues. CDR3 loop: CASSLFLRGLAGELFF. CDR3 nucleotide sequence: TGCGCCAGCAGCTTGTTTTTGCGGGGGTTAGCCGGGGAGCTGTTTTTT.